The T cell receptor (beta chain) under discussion was sequenced for a study of blood T cell repertoires in COVID-19. Using immunoSEQ multiplex PCR, the repertoire was profiled, and TCRdb retains in-frame clones only, with some absent. The profile covers a few hundred thousand clones, with roughly 80% appearing a single time and 8.9% taken by the ten largest. The CDR3 extends over 13 amino acids. CDR1 and CDR2 from the germline V gene are GTSNPN and SVGIG (reference sequence). V dropped 4 bases and J dropped 0 bases, with 9 bases sitting between them. Sequences were obtained from peripheral blood. V usage is TRBV30 and J usage is TRBJ1-1; D may be TRBD1 (5 bases). The receptor was derived from a man of 80 years or more with acute or convalescent COVID-19. CDR3 sequence reads: CAWTRGMNTEAFF. CDR3 nucleotides: TGTGCCTGGACGCGGGGGATGAACACTGAAGCTTTCTTT. The whole variable domain, filled in from reference TRBV30 and TRBJ1-1, reads SQTIHQWPATLVQPVGSPLSLECTVEGTSNPNLYWYRQAAGRGLQLLFYSVGIGQISSEVPQNLSASRPQDRQFILSSKKLLLSDSGFYLCAWTRGMNTEAFFGQGTRLTVV.